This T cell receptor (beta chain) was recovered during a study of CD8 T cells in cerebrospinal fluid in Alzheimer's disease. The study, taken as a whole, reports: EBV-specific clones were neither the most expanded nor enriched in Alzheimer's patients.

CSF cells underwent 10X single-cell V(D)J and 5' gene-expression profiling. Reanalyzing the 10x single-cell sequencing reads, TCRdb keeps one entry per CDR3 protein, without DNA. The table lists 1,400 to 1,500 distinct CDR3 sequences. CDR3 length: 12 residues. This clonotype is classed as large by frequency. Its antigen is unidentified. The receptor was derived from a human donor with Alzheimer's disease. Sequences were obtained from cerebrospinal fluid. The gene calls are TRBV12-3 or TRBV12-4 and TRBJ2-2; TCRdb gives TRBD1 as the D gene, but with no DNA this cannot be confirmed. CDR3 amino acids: CASRLTVGELFF.